The rows below give T cell receptor beta chains drawn from one sample of a study of human T cells and chemical hapten exposure. A single record per CDR3 protein comes from TCRdb applying MiXCR to the RACE reads. The repertoire includes 70,000 to 100,000 distinct CDR3 sequences, approximately 8% of them detected once, and approximately 1.5% sits in the top ten. Sequencing was performed on whole blood, taken in connection with sensitization to the hapten diphenylcyclopropenone (DPC). The receptor set was obtained from a woman aged 30 to 39 with alopecia areata. Some clones in this sample may be carry-over from other donors' samples. CDR3s include the opening cysteine and the closing phenylalanine or tryptophan. The D gene is left open where the match is weak. Size tells how often a clone was seen (once, few, many) or the class of an expanded clone, and some rows leave it out.

D gene,clone size,J gene,V gene,CDR3 DNA,CDR3 protein
.,.,TRBJ2-3,TRBV21-1,TGTGCCAGCAGCCGGGATCAGGGGTGCACAGATACGCAGTATTTT,CASSRDQGCTDTQYF
.,many,TRBJ1-1,TRBV3-1,TGTGCCAGCAGCCAAGGGTGGGGCACTGAAGCTTTCTTT,CASSQGWGTEAFF
.,.,TRBJ1-1,TRBV3-1,TGTGCCAGCAGCCAAGACCCGGACACGAACACTGAAGCTTTCTTT,CASSQDPDTNTEAFF
.,many,TRBJ2-4,TRBV6-1,TGTGCCAGCAGTGAAATGGACTCCTGGCCAGCCAAAAACATTCAGTACTTC,CASSEMDSWPAKNIQYF
TRBD1,.,TRBJ1-1,TRBV29-1,TGCAGCGTCGCGGGACAGATGAACACTGAAGCTTTCTTT,CSVAGQMNTEAFF
TRBD1,few,TRBJ1-4,TRBV7-2,TGTGCCAGCAGCACAGGGGCCTGTAATGAAAAACTGTTTTTT,CASSTGACNEKLFF
TRBD1,many,TRBJ2-3,TRBV7-8,TGTGCCAGCAGCTCGGCACTACAGGGGGCAGGCACAGATACGCAGTATTTT,CASSSALQGAGTDTQYF
TRBD2,many,TRBJ2-1,TRBV29-1,TGCAGCACGGACAGCGCGGGGGGCAATGAGCAGTTCTTC,CSTDSAGGNEQFF
.,many,TRBJ1-4,TRBV6-6,TGTGCCAGCAGTTACGCCCAGCGACGTAATGAAAAACTGTTTTTT,CASSYAQRRNEKLFF
.,many,TRBJ1-1,TRBV20-1,TGCAGTGCTAGAGATCGGACACCTGAAGCTTTCTTT,CSARDRTPEAFF
.,many,TRBJ1-4,TRBV7-9,TGTGCCAGCAGCTTTACGGGGTCTAATGAAAAACTGTTTTTT,CASSFTGSNEKLFF
TRBD1,many,TRBJ1-5,TRBV6-2/TRBV6-3,TGTGCCAGCACCCTTAGGGGGCCTCATCAGCCCCAGCATTTT,CASTLRGPHQPQHF
.,.,TRBJ1-2,TRBV3-1,TGTGCCAGCAGCCAAGCCTCCTATGGCTACACCTTC,CASSQASYGYTF
TRBD1,few,TRBJ1-5,TRBV27,TGTGCCAGCAGTTCAGGGGGCAGGAGCAATCAGCCCCAGCATTTT,CASSSGGRSNQPQHF
.,.,TRBJ1-2,TRBV5-4,TGTGCCAGCAGCTCTGGGAACTATGGCTACACCTTC,CASSSGNYGYTF
.,many,TRBJ2-3,TRBV7-7,TGTGCCAGCAGCCCCGGCGCAAGCAGAGATACGCAGTATTTT,CASSPGASRDTQYF
TRBD2,many,TRBJ2-1,TRBV7-2,TGTGCCAGCAGCCCTACAGGACTAGCGGGGGTGGATGAGCAGTTCTTC,CASSPTGLAGVDEQFF
.,.,TRBJ1-5,TRBV2,TGTGCCAGCAGTGGGCCATATCTTCAGCCCCAGCATTTT,CASSGPYLQPQHF
.,few,TRBJ1-5,TRBV30,TGTGCCTGGAGTCAGACGTCCCGCAATCAGCCCCAGCATTTT,CAWSQTSRNQPQHF
.,.,TRBJ2-2,TRBV5-5,TGTGCCAGCAGCTTGGCGTCCGGGACGAACACCGGGGAGCTGTTTTTT,CASSLASGTNTGELFF
.,many,TRBJ2-2,TRBV5-1,TGCGCCAGCAGCCCTGCGGGGAACACCGGGGAGCTGTTTTTT,CASSPAGNTGELFF
.,many,TRBJ1-1,TRBV7-9,TGTGCCAGCAGCTTAGTGGGGGGTGAAGCTTTCTTT,CASSLVGGEAFF
.,few,TRBJ1-5,TRBV2,TGTGCCAGCAGTGAAAACCTTGAAGGGTCCCAGCATTTT,CASSENLEGSQHF
.,few,TRBJ1-2,TRBV3-1,TGTGCCAGCAGCCAAGATCCCGGACAGCCAAACTATGGCTACACCTTC,CASSQDPGQPNYGYTF
.,many,TRBJ1-1,TRBV7-2,TGTGCCAGCAGCTTAGCTTGGCAGGACACTGAAGCTTTCTTT,CASSLAWQDTEAFF
.,.,TRBJ1-1,TRBV5-1,TGCGCCAGCAGCTTGAGGGGCAACCGAGTCAAGAACACTGAAGCTTTCTTT,CASSLRGNRVKNTEAFF
TRBD1,many,TRBJ1-1,TRBV25-1,TGTGCCAGCAGTGAGGGGACAGGCCGGAACACTGAAGCTTTCTTT,CASSEGTGRNTEAFF
.,many,TRBJ1-2,TRBV3-1,TGTGCCAGCAGCCAAGTATACCGGACAGTCTATGGCTACACCTTC,CASSQVYRTVYGYTF
.,.,TRBJ1-6,TRBV2,TGTGCCAGCAGTGAACAAGAGGCAGGAAATTCACCCCTCCACTTT,CASSEQEAGNSPLHF
.,many,TRBJ2-2,TRBV23-1,TGCGCCAGCAGTCAATCCGCAGGCCGTACGAACACCGGGGAGCTGTTTTTT,CASSQSAGRTNTGELFF
TRBD2,many,TRBJ2-4,TRBV12-3/TRBV12-4,TGTGCCAGCAGTTCACCTCCCGCTAGCGGGTGGCCCAAAAACATTCAGTACTTC,CASSSPPASGWPKNIQYF
TRBD1,few,TRBJ2-7,TRBV2,TGTGCCAGCAGTGGACCGGGACAGGGTCCCTACGAGCAGTACTTC,CASSGPGQGPYEQYF
.,.,TRBJ2-3,TRBV2,TGTGCCAGCAGTGGGGGTCCCAGGGGAGGAGATACGCAGTATTTT,CASSGGPRGGDTQYF
.,many,TRBJ2-7,TRBV5-1,TGCGCCAGCAGCGCGGACAGCACCTACGAGCAGTACTTC,CASSADSTYEQYF
TRBD1,few,TRBJ1-3,TRBV6-5,TGTGCCAGCTCCAGGGGACAGGGTCTTTCTGGAAACACCATATATTTT,CASSRGQGLSGNTIYF
TRBD2,.,TRBJ2-5,TRBV7-7,TGTGCCAGCAGCTTAGGTCCAGCGGGGAGTCAAGAGACCCAGTACTTC,CASSLGPAGSQETQYF
.,few,TRBJ2-3,TRBV7-9,TGTGCCAGCAGCTTTGACAGCTTTGATACGCAGTATTTT,CASSFDSFDTQYF
.,few,TRBJ1-1,TRBV9,TGTGCCAGCAGCGTAGCGAGGGACACCGCAGCTTTCTTT,CASSVARDTAAFF
.,few,TRBJ1-2,TRBV18,TGTGCCAGCTCATTAAAAGACTATGGCTACACCTTC,CASSLKDYGYTF
.,.,TRBJ1-1,TRBV20-1,TGCAGTGCTAGAGGCAGTAACACTGAAGCTTTCTTT,CSARGSNTEAFF
TRBD1,many,TRBJ2-3,TRBV7-9,TGTGCCACCGAAACGGGACAGAGCACAGATACGCAGTATTTT,CATETGQSTDTQYF
TRBD1,.,TRBJ2-1,TRBV2,TGTGCCAGCACGGGACAGAACAATGAGCAGTTCTTC,CASTGQNNEQFF
TRBD1,many,TRBJ2-5,TRBV20-1,TGCAGTGCTAGAGAGGGAGCAGGGGGCGCTGGACAAGAGACCCAGTACTTC,CSAREGAGGAGQETQYF
TRBD1,many,TRBJ1-5,TRBV19,TGTGCCAGTAGCGAACAGGGGATGGAGCCCCAGCATTTT,CASSEQGMEPQHF
.,many,TRBJ2-4,TRBV5-1,TGCGCCAGCAGCTTGGCCGGGTCTGGATGGGGCAACATTCAGTACTTC,CASSLAGSGWGNIQYF
TRBD2,.,TRBJ2-3,TRBV5-4,TGTGCCAGCAGCACTAGGACTAGCGCAAGGGGAGATACGCAGTATTTT,CASSTRTSARGDTQYF
.,few,TRBJ1-1,TRBV7-9,TGTGCCAGCACCACTACACGGTCGAACACTGAAGCTTTCTTT,CASTTTRSNTEAFF
.,many,TRBJ2-3,TRBV27,TGTGCCAGCAGCCGACAGGACCGTAGCACAGATACGCAGTATTTT,CASSRQDRSTDTQYF
.,few,TRBJ1-2,TRBV20-1,TGCAGTGCTATCACCGGGACATTAAACTATGGCTACACCTTC,CSAITGTLNYGYTF
.,many,TRBJ2-3,TRBV13,TGTGCCAGCAGCTCCTTTTTACCGGGGAGCACAGATACGCAGTATTTT,CASSSFLPGSTDTQYF
.,many,TRBJ2-5,TRBV5-1,TGCGCCAGCAGCGGAGAGTTCGGGAATATCCAAGAGACCCAGTACTTC,CASSGEFGNIQETQYF
TRBD2,many,TRBJ2-5,TRBV18,TGTGCCAGCTCACCATGGGGGACTAGCGCGGCTCTGGACTTC,CASSPWGTSAALDF
.,.,TRBJ2-1,TRBV5-5,TGTGCCAGCAGCCCATCCGGGAATATTGAGCAGTTCTTC,CASSPSGNIEQFF
TRBD2,many,TRBJ2-3,TRBV7-3,TGTGCCAGCAGCGCGGGACTAGCGGGGGGATTAAAAGATACGCAGTATTTT,CASSAGLAGGLKDTQYF
TRBD2,.,TRBJ2-3,TRBV12-3/TRBV12-4,TGTGCCAGCAGTTTGGGACTAGCGGGGGTTCCAGATACGCAGTATTTT,CASSLGLAGVPDTQYF